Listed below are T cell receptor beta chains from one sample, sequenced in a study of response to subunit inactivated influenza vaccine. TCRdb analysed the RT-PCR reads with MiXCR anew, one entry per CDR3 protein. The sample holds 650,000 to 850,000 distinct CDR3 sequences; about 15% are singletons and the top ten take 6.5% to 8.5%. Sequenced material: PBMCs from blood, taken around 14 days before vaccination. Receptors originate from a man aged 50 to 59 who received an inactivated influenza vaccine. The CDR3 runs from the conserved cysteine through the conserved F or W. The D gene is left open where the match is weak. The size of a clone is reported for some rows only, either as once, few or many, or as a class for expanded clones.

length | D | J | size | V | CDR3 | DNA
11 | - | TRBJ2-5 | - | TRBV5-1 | CASSAQESQYF | TGCGCCAGCAGCGCCCAAGAATCCCAGTACTTC
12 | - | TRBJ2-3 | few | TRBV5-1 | CAPGIPADTQYF | TGCGCCCCAGGAATCCCAGCAGATACGCAGTATTTT
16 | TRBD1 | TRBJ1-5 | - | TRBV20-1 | CSAYETGQNSNQPQHF | TGCAGTGCTTATGAAACGGGACAGAATAGCAATCAGCCCCAGCATTTT
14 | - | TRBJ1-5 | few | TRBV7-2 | CASSSGTLNQPQHF | TGTGCCAGCAGCTCCGGGACCTTAAATCAGCCCCAGCATTTT
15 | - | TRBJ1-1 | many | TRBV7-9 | CASSLGGGRRSQAFF | TGTGCCAGCAGCTTAGGAGGGGGGAGACGTTCACAAGCTTTCTTT
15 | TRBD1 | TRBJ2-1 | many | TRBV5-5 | CASSTGQGTYNEQFF | TGTGCCAGCAGCACCGGACAGGGGACTTACAATGAGCAGTTCTTC
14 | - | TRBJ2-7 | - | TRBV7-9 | CASSPPHDSYEQYF | TGTGCCAGCAGCCCCCCACATGACAGCTACGAGCAGTACTTC
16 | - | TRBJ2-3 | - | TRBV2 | CASSEVTLALTDTQYF | TGTGCCAGCAGTGAAGTAACACTAGCACTCACAGATACGCAGTATTTT
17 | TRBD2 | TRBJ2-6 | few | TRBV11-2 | CASTRNLAGDGANVLTF | TGTGCCAGCACCCGAAACTTGGCGGGGGATGGGGCCAACGTCCTGACTTTC
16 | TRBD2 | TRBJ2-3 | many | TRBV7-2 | CASSFTSGSLTDTQYF | TGTGCCAGCAGCTTCACTAGCGGGAGCCTCACAGATACGCAGTATTTT
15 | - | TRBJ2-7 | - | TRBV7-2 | CASSLSLVSSYEQYF | TGTGCCAGCAGCTTATCACTAGTGAGTTCCTACGAGCAGTACTTC
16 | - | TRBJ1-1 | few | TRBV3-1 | CASSQDAGTANTEAFF | TGTGCCAGCAGCCAAGACGCCGGGACGGCGAACACTGAAGCTTTCTTT
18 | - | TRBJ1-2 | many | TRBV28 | CASSLIDQTLLVSYGYTF | TGTGCCAGCAGTCTAATCGATCAGACTCTCCTTGTGTCCTATGGCTACACCTTC
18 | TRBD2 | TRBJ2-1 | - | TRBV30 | CAWSVHSAGGPLGYEQFF | TGTGCCTGGAGTGTACACTCAGCGGGAGGGCCACTGGGATATGAGCAGTTCTTC
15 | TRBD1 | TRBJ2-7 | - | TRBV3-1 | CASSQGTGGRQEQYF | TGTGCCAGCAGCCAGGGGACAGGGGGACGTCAGGAGCAGTACTTC
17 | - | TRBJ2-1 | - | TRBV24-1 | CATSDGTRAGPHNEQFF | TGTGCCACCAGTGATGGAACTAGGGCGGGGCCTCACAATGAGCAGTTCTTC
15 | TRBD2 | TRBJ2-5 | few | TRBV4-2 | CASSQDPLAEETQYF | TGTGCCAGCAGCCAAGATCCACTAGCGGAGGAGACCCAGTACTTC
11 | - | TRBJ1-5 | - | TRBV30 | CAWGKNQPQHF | TGTGCCTGGGGGAAAAATCAGCCCCAGCATTTT
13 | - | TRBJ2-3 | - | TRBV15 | CATSRDKGYTQYF | TGTGCCACCAGCAGAGATAAGGGGTATACGCAGTATTTT
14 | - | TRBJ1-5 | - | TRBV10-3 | CAISEYRGNQPQHF | TGTGCCATCAGTGAGTATAGGGGAAATCAGCCCCAGCATTTT
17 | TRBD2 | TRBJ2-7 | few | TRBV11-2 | CASVASLASGIPYEQYF | TGTGCCAGTGTTGCGTCCTTAGCTAGCGGGATCCCATACGAGCAGTACTTC
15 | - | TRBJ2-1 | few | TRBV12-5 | CASGLVLGHFNEQFF | TGTGCTAGTGGTTTGGTACTAGGGCACTTCAATGAGCAGTTCTTC
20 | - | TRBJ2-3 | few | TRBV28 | CASSLTSLRTGKGGTDTQYF | TGTGCCAGCAGTTTGACTAGTCTTCGCACAGGGAAAGGAGGTACAGATACGCAGTATTTT
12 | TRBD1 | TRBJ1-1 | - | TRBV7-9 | CASSPGDREAFF | TGTGCCAGCAGCCCGGGGGACAGGGAAGCTTTCTTT
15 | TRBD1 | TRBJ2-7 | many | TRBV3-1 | CASSQVMGQGYEQYF | TGTGCCAGCAGCCAAGTCATGGGACAGGGCTACGAGCAGTACTTC
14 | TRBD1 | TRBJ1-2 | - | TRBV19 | CASTPGTDNYGYTF | TGTGCCAGTACCCCAGGGACAGATAACTATGGCTACACCTTC
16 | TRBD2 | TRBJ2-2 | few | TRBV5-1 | CASSLEVAGPAGELFF | TGCGCCAGCAGCTTGGAGGTAGCGGGACCGGCTGGGGAGCTGTTTTTT
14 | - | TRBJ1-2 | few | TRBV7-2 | CASSPRGWEYGYTF | TGTGCCAGCAGTCCTAGGGGGTGGGAATATGGCTACACCTTC
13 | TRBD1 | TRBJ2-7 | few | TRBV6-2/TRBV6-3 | CASSTGTDFEQYF | TGTGCCAGCAGTACGGGGACAGACTTCGAGCAGTACTTC
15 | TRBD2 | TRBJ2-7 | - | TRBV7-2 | CASSERGTSGYEQYF | TGTGCCAGCAGCGAGAGGGGGACTAGCGGATACGAGCAGTACTTC
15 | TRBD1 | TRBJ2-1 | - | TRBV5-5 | CASSGGQGRYNEQFF | TGTGCCAGCAGCGGGGGACAGGGCCGCTACAATGAGCAGTTCTTC
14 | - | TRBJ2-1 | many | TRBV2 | CASSEYGVYNEQFF | TGTGCCAGCAGTGAATATGGGGTTTACAATGAGCAGTTCTTC
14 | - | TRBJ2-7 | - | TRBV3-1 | CASSAVAGGGEQYF | TGTGCCAGCAGCGCCGTGGCCGGAGGGGGCGAGCAGTACTTC